One sample yielded the 22 T cell receptor beta chains listed below, sequenced in a study of blood T cell repertoires in COVID-19. Produced via immunoSEQ multiplex PCR; TCRdb's table is partial and in-frame only. The sample carries a few hundred thousand clones, roughly four fifths recorded once. Sequencing used PBMCs or T cells enriched from blood (not recorded which). These receptors came from a man aged 45 to 65 who had recovered from COVID-19.

The genes are TRBV10-1 and TRBJ2-5; a weak D match, TRBD1 (6 bases). Germline V gene lookup returns CDR1 WNHNN and CDR2 SYGVQD (reference sequence). Trimming took 4 bases from V and 10 from J, leaving 16 bases between them. This CDR3 comprises 13 residues. In DNA form, the CDR3 reads TGCGCCAGCAGTGGAGCCAGTGGGGGCGGCCAGTACTTC. Amino acids: CASSGASGGGQYF.

V gene TRBV4-2 combines with J gene TRBJ2-2; D call uncertain. Trimming removed 3 bases at V and 2 bases at J, with 10 bases between. The CDR3 sequence is 15 residues long. CDR1 and CDR2 (germline): LGHNA, YNFKEQ. The CDR3 sequence: CASSHPLVNTGELFF. The CDR3 DNA sequence: TGTGCCAGCAGCCACCCCCTAGTTAACACCGGGGAGCTGTTTTTT.

The chain is built from TRBV14 and TRBJ2-5; D gene unclear. The V end was cut by 1 base, the J end by 7 bases, with 7 bases between. The CDR3 has 12 residues. Germline CDR1 SGHDN, CDR2 FVKESK. CDR3 nucleotides: TGTGCCAGCAGCCAAGGGTTGGCGACCCAGTACTTC. Amino acid sequence: CASSQGLATQYF.

The genes are TRBV5-6 and TRBJ2-3; TRBD1 aligns across 7 bases. The germline gives CDR1 SGHDT, CDR2 YYEEEE. Germline trimming cut 0 bases from V and 3 bases from J; bases unmatched to any gene: 4. This CDR3 has 15 amino acids. The CDR3 loop reads CASSLGQGKTDTQYF. CDR3 nucleotide sequence: TGTGCCAGCAGCTTGGGACAGGGCAAAACAGATACGCAGTATTTT.

This clone appeared once. V usage is TRBV6-5 and J usage is TRBJ1-6; possibly TRBD1 for D (5 bases). This CDR3 contains 15 residues. The V and J ends lost 6 bases and 7 bases respectively, with 16 bases between them. Germline V lookup: CDR1 MNHEY, CDR2 SVGAGI. The CDR3 DNA is TGTGCCAGCAGGGGAGGGCCCGGGGCCAATTCACCCCTCCACTTT. Its translation is CASRGGPGANSPLHF.

V usage is TRBV12-3 or TRBV12-4 and J usage is TRBJ1-4, with a tentative D call TRBD1 (5 bases). The V end lost 8 bases, the J end lost 10 bases, and 14 bases lay between the germline ends. This CDR3 has 12 residues. DNA for the CDR3: TGTGCCAGCTGGGAGGGGTCCGGAAAACTGTTTTTT. It is translated as CASWEGSGKLFF.

The genes are TRBV19 and TRBJ1-1, with D perhaps matching TRBD1 (6 bases). Trimming took off 6 bases at V and 7 bases at J, with 21 bases between the two ends. Germline loops: CDR1 LNHDA, CDR2 SQIVND (reference sequence). This CDR3 is built from 15 residues. CDR3 protein: CASSLAGQPYDEAFF. The CDR3, as DNA: TGTGCCAGTAGCCTAGCGGGACAACCTTATGATGAAGCTTTCTTT.

This clone was counted a few times. The chain has TRBV6-1 and TRBJ2-1; D is perhaps TRBD1 (6 bases). The CDR3 contains 15 residues. The V gene's germline CDR1 is MNHNS and CDR2 SASEGT. V dropped 2 bases and J dropped 4 bases, with 12 bases sitting between them. In DNA form, the CDR3 reads TGTGCCAGCAGTGAACGGGCAGGGGATTACAATGAGCAGTTCTTC. Translation gives CASSERAGDYNEQFF.

The rearrangement joins TRBV3-1 (or the pseudogene TRBV3-2) to TRBJ1-2; 7 bases map to TRBD1. The trim removed 5 bases at V and 8 bases at J, leaving 11 bases unmatched. Germline CDR1 and CDR2: LGHDT and YNNKEL (reference sequence). The CDR3 sequence is 14 residues long. CDR3 sequence: CASSFRDSGYGYTF. DNA for the CDR3: TGTGCCAGCAGCTTCCGGGACAGTGGCTACGGCTACACCTTC.

This clone was found once. One end of the junction does not line up with germline, which may come from a read error. This chain links TRBV6-1 with TRBJ1-2; D unclear. The CDR3 runs to 9 residues. CDR1 is MNHNS, CDR2 SASEGT, per germline. The CDR3 DNA reads TGTGCCAGCAGTCCCCCCATTGCCTTC. Translation: CASSPPIAF.

The rearrangement uses TRBV5-4 and TRBJ1-1; no clear D gene. V shed 3 bases and J shed 4 bases, with 16 bases lying between them. The germline CDR1 and CDR2 sequences are SGHNT and YYREEE (reference sequence). This CDR3 has 15 amino acids. The CDR3 protein is CASSSTRRLGTEAFF. The CDR3 DNA sequence: TGTGCCAGCAGCTCAACAAGGAGGTTGGGCACTGAAGCTTTCTTT.

The chain has TRBV15 and TRBJ2-5; 7 nucleotides match TRBD1. CDR1 is LNHNV and CDR2 is YYDKDF in the germline V gene (reference sequence). The V and J ends lost 1 base and 4 bases, in that order; junction bases with no gene match: 3. The CDR3 has 14 residues. In DNA form, the CDR3 reads TGTGCCACCAGCAGAGGAGGGGGCCCAGAGACCCAGTACTTC. It yields the protein CATSRGGGPETQYF.

The CDR3: CASSPLGTSGNQETQYF. Here the CDR3 DNA reads TGTGCCAGCAGCCCACTCGGGACTAGCGGAAATCAAGAGACCCAGTACTTC. The rearrangement joins TRBV13 to TRBJ2-5, with TRBD2 identical over 11 bases. The germline V gene has CDR1 PRHDT and CDR2 FYEKMQ (reference sequence). The CDR3 has 17 residues. V lost 5 bases, J lost 2 bases, and 10 bases stayed unmatched.

V and J are TRBV18 and TRBJ2-4; 11 nucleotides agree with TRBD2. Germline V gene data show CDR1 as KGHSH and CDR2 as LQKENI. The CDR3 is 15 residues long. V shed 6 bases and J 9 bases; nucleotides not matched to a gene: 10. The CDR3 loop reads CASSPGLAAKGIQYF. The DNA of the CDR3 is TGTGCCAGCTCCCCGGGACTAGCGGCGAAGGGCATTCAGTACTTC.

The table lists this clone with a count of one. The CDR3 spells CAWRREDLRTQYF. The DNA of the CDR3 is TGTGCCTGGAGGAGGGAGGACCTTCGTACGCAGTATTTT. The chain uses TRBV30 and TRBJ2-3; tentative D call: TRBD2 (6 bases). The CDR3 sequence is 13 residues long. CDR1 is GTSNPN and CDR2 is SVGIG in the germline V gene (reference sequence). Trimming stripped 3 bases from V and 8 bases from J, with 15 bases between.

This chain connects TRBV7-9 to TRBJ2-7; 7 bases match TRBD1. The germline CDR1 and CDR2 sequences are SEHNR and FQNEAQ (reference sequence). V was clipped by 4 bases and J by 8 bases; unmatched bases: 14. There are 15 residues in the CDR3. This CDR3 is CASSSSTGKGLKQYF. The CDR3 DNA reads as TGTGCCAGCAGCTCTTCGACAGGGAAAGGACTTAAGCAGTACTTC.

The J gene is TRBJ2-3, the V gene TRBV7-8; 10 bases are a match to TRBD2. Germline V CDR1 and CDR2: SGHVS, FQNEAQ. CDR3 length: 18 amino acids. With 5 bases clipped from V and 3 bases from J, the junction kept 14 bases outside the gene matches. This CDR3 is CASSTMVVAGGGTDTQYF. In nucleotides, the CDR3 is TGTGCCAGCAGCACCATGGTCGTAGCGGGAGGTGGTACAGATACGCAGTATTTT.

V is TRBV21-1 and J is TRBJ2-4; TRBD1 reflects the table's D call only, with no check against the DNA. TRBV21-1 represents a pseudogene. This CDR3 is built from 12 residues. CDR3 in DNA: TGTGCCCCTCCTGGACCCAGGGACATTCAGTACTTC. Its translation: CAPPGPRDIQYF.

V is TRBV6-5 and J is TRBJ2-5, with a possible D match to TRBD2 (6 bases). Trimming shortened V by 3 bases and J by 1 base, and 12 bases separated the two germline ends. Per germline, CDR1 MNHEY and CDR2 SVGAGI. This CDR3 is built from 15 residues. As DNA, the CDR3 is TGTGCCAGCAGTTATGGTGCGGGAATCCAAGAGACCCAGTACTTC. It encodes CASSYGAGIQETQYF.

The chain links TRBV9 to TRBJ1-5; 12 bases align to TRBD1. The CDR3 is 16 amino acids. V dropped 3 bases and J dropped 5; count of bases not matched to a gene: 6. Germline V CDR1 and CDR2: SGDLS, YYNGEE. CDR3 coding DNA: TGTGCCAGCAGCGCGGGGGGACAGGGGGCATATCAGCCCCAGCATTTT. Protein: CASSAGGQGAYQPQHF.

The chain links TRBV9 to TRBJ1-3, with 7 bases lining up with TRBD1. J lost 4 bases, V lost 0 bases, and 7 bases had no gene match. This CDR3 is 16 amino acids long. Germline values: CDR1 SGDLS, CDR2 YYNGEE. In DNA, the CDR3 is TGTGCCAGCAGCGTAGAGATAGGGGGCTGGGGAAACACCATATATTTT. This translates into CASSVEIGGWGNTIYF.

V is TRBV7-9 and J is TRBJ1-5; D gene unclear. The CDR3 is made up of 15 amino acids. Germline V gives CDR1 SEHNR, CDR2 FQNEAQ (reference sequence). Trimming shortened V by 5 bases and J by 4 bases, and 15 bases separated the two germline ends. The CDR3 DNA follows: TGTGCCAGCAGCCCTGAGGGCAGATTTAATCAGCCCCAGCATTTT. Its translation: CASSPEGRFNQPQHF.